What follows are 20 T cell receptor beta chains derived from one specimen sequenced in a study of blood T cell repertoires in COVID-19. The data were produced by immunoSEQ multiplex PCR, yet TCRdb's version contains in-frame clones alone and is incomplete. The sample lists under 150,000 clones, roughly 90% occurring once. The sequencing sample was made of peripheral blood. The receptors originated from a man over 45 with active or convalescent COVID-19.

V and J are TRBV18 and TRBJ2-3; 8 nucleotides align to TRBD2. The CDR3 contains 14 residues. Germline CDR1 and CDR2: KGHSH and LQKENI. The J segment lost 6 bases and the V segment lost 3 bases, leaving 5 bases of the junction unmatched. CDR3 nucleotides: TGTGCCAGCTCACCTACGGGAGGGAGTGATACGCAGTATTTT. Its translation: CASSPTGGSDTQYF.

The chain employs TRBV2 and TRBJ1-3; D is perhaps TRBD1 (5 bases). CDR1 is SNHLY, CDR2 FYNNEI, per germline. The CDR3 loop spans 14 amino acids. V was trimmed by 4 bases and J by 7 bases, leaving 14 bases between them. The CDR3 region has the DNA TGTGCCAGCAGTGGAACATCAGGGCGGAACACCATATATTTT. Residues: CASSGTSGRNTIYF.

The CDR3 is CSVEDSTGRNGYTF. The CDR3 DNA reads as TGCAGCGTTGAAGATTCGACAGGGCGTAATGGCTACACCTTC. This chain connects TRBV29-1 to TRBJ1-2; 7 bases align to TRBD1. J lost 6 bases, V lost 0 bases, and 7 bases had no gene match. The CDR3 is 14 residues long. Germline CDR1 SQVTM, CDR2 ANQGSEA.

J is TRBJ2-1 and V is TRBV30, with 7 bases lining up with TRBD1. The CDR3 consists of 12 residues. CDR1 is GTSNPN, CDR2 SVGIG, per germline (reference sequence). V trimming: 0 bases; J trimming: 10 bases; junction bases outside the gene matches: 3. CDR3 coding DNA: TGTGCCTGGAGTGTCGGGACAGACGAGCAGTTCTTC. Protein product: CAWSVGTDEQFF.

The chain combines TRBV4-1 with TRBJ1-4; D is possibly TRBD1 (6 bases). The ends were cut back, 0 bases at V and 8 bases at J, with 19 bases in the middle. Germline CDR1 and CDR2: MGHRA and YSYEKL. The CDR3 is made up of 17 amino acids. This chain's CDR3 is CASSQDRGTPQREKLFF. CDR3 DNA sequence: TGCGCCAGCAGCCAAGATAGGGGGACACCGCAAAGGGAAAAACTGTTTTTT.

The CDR3 DNA is TGTGCCACCAGTGACCCGGGACTAGCGGGAGATGAGACCCAGTACTTC. Encoded protein: CATSDPGLAGDETQYF. The chain is built from TRBV24-1 and TRBJ2-5; 14 bases are shared with TRBD2. The trim removed 4 bases at V and 5 bases at J, leaving 5 bases unmatched. The germline CDR1 and CDR2 sequences are KGHDR and SFDVKD. This CDR3 comprises 16 residues.

This chain links TRBV6-2 or TRBV6-3 with TRBJ2-7; 10 bases line up with TRBD1. V gave up 5 bases and J gave up 6 bases; unmatched junction bases: 7. Germline V CDR1 and CDR2: MNHEY, SVGEGT. This CDR3 contains 14 residues. This CDR3 reads CASSKDRGKPEQYF. The CDR3 nucleotides read TGTGCCAGCAGTAAGGACAGGGGGAAACCCGAGCAGTACTTC.

The sample holds a few counts of this clone. The chain links TRBV10-3 to TRBJ2-2, with 7 bases that match TRBD2. Germline V gene lookup returns CDR1 ENHRY and CDR2 SYGVKD. V gave up 0 bases and J gave up 1 base; unmatched junction bases: 2. The CDR3 has 16 residues. CDR3 DNA: TGTGCCATCAGTGAGTCTCAGCGGGGGAACACCGGGGAGCTGTTTTTT. Its translation is CAISESQRGNTGELFF.

The chain carries TRBV6-5 and TRBJ2-1; unclear D gene. CDR1 is MNHEY, CDR2 SVGAGI, per germline. Trimming removed 6 bases from V and 8 bases from J, with 8 bases in between. The CDR3 extends over 11 amino acids. CDR3 DNA: TGTGCCAGCAGGTATTTTGATGAGCAGTTCTTC. This codes for CASRYFDEQFF.

In this sample, this clone turned up once. The V and J genes are TRBV24-1 and TRBJ2-3; the D gene is possibly TRBD2 (6 bases). The germline CDR1 and CDR2 sequences are KGHDR and SFDVKD. The CDR3 sequence is 16 residues long. V dropped 1 base and J dropped 5 bases, with 15 bases sitting between them. DNA for the CDR3: TGTGCCACCAGTGATTTTAGCACACGGGGGTTAGATACGCAGTATTTT. Translation gives CATSDFSTRGLDTQYF.

The chain is built from TRBV5-1 and TRBJ2-7; the D gene is possibly TRBD1 (6 bases). Germline V lookup: CDR1 SGHRS, CDR2 YFSETQ. This CDR3 region has 17 residues. V lost 0 bases and J 2 bases, leaving 18 bases between the germline ends. The CDR3 DNA reads as TGCGCCAGCAGCTTGGCTCCCGCCGGGACACAGCCCTACGAGCAGTACTTC. Amino acid sequence: CASSLAPAGTQPYEQYF.

The gene calls are TRBV6-1 and TRBJ2-3; D possibly corresponds to TRBD1 (5 bases). Germline values: CDR1 MNHNS, CDR2 SASEGT. V lost 1 base, J lost 4 bases, and 9 bases lay in between. There are 14 residues in the CDR3. The CDR3 is CASSEVGASDTQYF. CDR3 sequence (DNA): TGTGCCAGCAGTGAAGTAGGGGCGTCAGATACGCAGTATTTT.

The chain links TRBV5-1 to TRBJ2-5; 7 nucleotides align to TRBD2. This CDR3 is built from 14 residues. The V gene's germline CDR1 is SGHRS and CDR2 YFSETQ. The J segment lost 2 bases and the V segment lost 4 bases, leaving 5 bases of the junction unmatched. CDR3 nucleotide sequence: TGCGCCAGCAGCGGAGATAGCGGGCAAGAGACCCAGTACTTC. Encoded protein: CASSGDSGQETQYF.

V is TRBV27 and J is TRBJ2-3, with D maybe TRBD1 (7 bases). Germline V gene lookup returns CDR1 MNHEY and CDR2 SMNVEV (reference sequence). This CDR3 has 14 amino acids. Trimming took off 8 bases at V and 4 bases at J, with 16 bases between the two ends. Here the CDR3 reads CASSPFRGADTQYF. DNA of the CDR3: TGTGCCAGCTCTCCCTTCAGGGGGGCAGATACGCAGTATTTT.

The chain employs TRBV5-1 and TRBJ2-7; 8 positions match TRBD2. J was trimmed by 6 bases and V by 4 bases; bases with no gene match: 9. Germline V gene sequence: CDR1 SGHRS, CDR2 YFSETQ. The CDR3 totals 14 residues. The CDR3 DNA follows: TGCGCCAGCAGCCAGGGACTAGGGGCTGCCGAGCAGTACTTC. Encoded protein: CASSQGLGAAEQYF. Supplemented by reference TRBV5-1 and TRBJ2-7, the full variable domain reads KAGVTQTPRYLIKTRGQQVTLSCSPISGHRSVSWYQQTPGQGLQFLFEYFSETQRNKGNFPGRFSGRQFSNSRSEMNVSTLELGDSALYLCASSQGLGAAEQYFGPGTRLTVT.

This clone has a single count. This chain connects TRBV7-8 to TRBJ2-5; 11 bases match TRBD2. This CDR3 spans 16 amino acids. V dropped 3 bases and J dropped 5; count of bases not matched to a gene: 8. The germline gives CDR1 SGHVS, CDR2 FQNEAQ. The chain's CDR3 is CASSFGSGGGQETQYF. The CDR3 nucleotides are TGTGCCAGCAGCTTTGGTAGCGGGGGGGGTCAGGAGACCCAGTACTTC.

This clone was recorded once. The chain combines TRBV19 with TRBJ1-2; 8 bases agree with TRBD1. Germline CDR1 is LNHDA and CDR2 is SQIVND (reference sequence). This CDR3 comprises 16 residues. V was clipped by 6 bases and J by 4 bases; unmatched bases: 13. The CDR3 loop is CASRRKSGTGGYGYTF. Written as DNA, the CDR3 is TGTGCCAGTAGGCGAAAGTCCGGGACAGGAGGCTATGGCTACACCTTC.

This CDR3 reads CASSQEWGGGGETQYF. In nucleotides, the CDR3 is TGCGCCAGCAGCCAAGAGTGGGGCGGGGGCGGAGAGACCCAGTACTTC. The rearrangement uses TRBV4-3 and TRBJ2-5; perhaps TRBD2 as D (7 bases). With 0 bases removed from V and 4 bases from J, the gap between germline ends came to 15 bases. Per germline, CDR1 LGHNA and CDR2 YSLEER. This CDR3 has 16 amino acids.

The chain uses TRBV24-1 and TRBJ2-1; 14 bases map to TRBD2. Trimming took 3 bases from V and 8 from J; bases not matched to a gene: 5. Germline V gene sequence: CDR1 KGHDR, CDR2 SFDVKD. The CDR3 consists of 16 residues. CDR3 protein: CATSDGTSGSPDEQFF. The DNA of the CDR3 is TGTGCCACCAGTGATGGGACTAGCGGGAGTCCCGATGAGCAGTTCTTC.

In this sample, this clone turned up a few times. The rearrangement joins TRBV6-5 to TRBJ2-7; tentative D call: TRBD2 (5 bases). The CDR3 runs to 12 residues. The V and J ends lost 6 bases and 5 bases respectively, with 11 bases between them. CDR1 is MNHEY, CDR2 SVGAGI, per germline. CDR3 amino acids: CASRGDKHEQYF. The CDR3 DNA reads TGTGCCAGCAGGGGAGACAAGCACGAGCAGTACTTC.